This T cell receptor beta chain was captured in a study of T cells in localized non-small cell lung cancer. Only one count was recorded for this clone. The CDR3 contains 13 residues. The germline gives CDR1 SGHDN, CDR2 FVKESK. V was trimmed by 5 bases and J by 3 bases, leaving 8 bases between them. The method was immunoSEQ multiplex PCR; TCRdb's version includes in-frame clones alone and lacks a portion of them. This repertoire shows some 33,000 clones, about 82% found once; its top ten account for more than 15%. The sequencing used peripheral blood, collected before any cancer treatment. The J gene is TRBJ1-5, the V gene TRBV14; a possible D gene is TRBD1 (5 bases). The sequence came from a male donor aged 60 or over with stage III squamous cell lung carcinoma. Written as DNA, the CDR3 is TGTGCCAGCAGCGGGGGATTCAATCAGCCCCAGCATTTT. Translated, it gives CASSGGFNQPQHF.